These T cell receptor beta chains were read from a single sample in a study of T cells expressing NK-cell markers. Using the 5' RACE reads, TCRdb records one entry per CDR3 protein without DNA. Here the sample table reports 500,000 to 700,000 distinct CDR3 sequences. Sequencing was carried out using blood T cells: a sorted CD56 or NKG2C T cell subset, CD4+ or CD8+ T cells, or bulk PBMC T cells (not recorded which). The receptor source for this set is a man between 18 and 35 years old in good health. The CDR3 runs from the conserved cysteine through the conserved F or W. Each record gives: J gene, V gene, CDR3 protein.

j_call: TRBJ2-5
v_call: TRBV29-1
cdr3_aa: CSVRKQGAETQYF

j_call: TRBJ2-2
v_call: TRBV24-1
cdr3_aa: CATSDPSLAYGELFF

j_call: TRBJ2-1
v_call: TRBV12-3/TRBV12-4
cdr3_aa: CASSNPDSRDEQFF

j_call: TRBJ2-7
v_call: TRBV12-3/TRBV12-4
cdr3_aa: CASSFPGQGEASGRANLNEQYF

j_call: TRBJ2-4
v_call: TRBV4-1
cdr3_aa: CASSQDLTGGTKNIQYF

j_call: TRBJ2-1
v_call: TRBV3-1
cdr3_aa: CASSPASGMFNEQFF

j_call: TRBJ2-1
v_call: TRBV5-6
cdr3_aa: CASAEGGGVVDEQFF

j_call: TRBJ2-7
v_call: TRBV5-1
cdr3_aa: CASSLHPSSISSYEQYF

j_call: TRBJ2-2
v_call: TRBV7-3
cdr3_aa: CASSAAGRGRTGELFF

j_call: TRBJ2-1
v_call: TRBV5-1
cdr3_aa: CASSLLQTSGRAVDEQFF

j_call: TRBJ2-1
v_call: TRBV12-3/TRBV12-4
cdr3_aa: CASLGQNNEQFF

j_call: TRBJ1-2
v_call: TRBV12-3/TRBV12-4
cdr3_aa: CASSPRPPYGYTF

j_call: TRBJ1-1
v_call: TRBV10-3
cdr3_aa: CAISEDLGLSTEAFF

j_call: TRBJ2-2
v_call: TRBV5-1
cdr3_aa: CASSLGGQAMTGELFF

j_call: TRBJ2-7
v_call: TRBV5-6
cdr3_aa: CASSPGLARIEQYF

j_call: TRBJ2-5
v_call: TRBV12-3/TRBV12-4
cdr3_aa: CASTAGTIETQYF

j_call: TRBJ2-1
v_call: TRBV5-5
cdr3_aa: CASTPSSGSNNEQFF

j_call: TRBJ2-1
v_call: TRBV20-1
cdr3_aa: CSASSRAGVFEQFF

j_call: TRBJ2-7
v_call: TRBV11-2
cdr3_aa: CASSSTRGNEQYF

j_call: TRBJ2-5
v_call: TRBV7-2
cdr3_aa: CASWGGQGGEETQYF

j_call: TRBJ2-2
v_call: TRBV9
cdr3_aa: CASSAVMFTGELFF

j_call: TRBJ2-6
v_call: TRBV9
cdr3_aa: CASSVGAVSGANVLTF

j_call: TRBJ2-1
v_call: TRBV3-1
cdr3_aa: CASSHNAGDSYNEQFF

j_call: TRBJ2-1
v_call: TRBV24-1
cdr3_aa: CATGQGEKQFF

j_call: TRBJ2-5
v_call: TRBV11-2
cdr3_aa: CASSFSGRGETQYF

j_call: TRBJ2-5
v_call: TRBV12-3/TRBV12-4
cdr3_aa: CASSSRRLAGEETQYF

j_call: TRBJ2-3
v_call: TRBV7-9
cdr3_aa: CASSPRDPRNTDTQYF

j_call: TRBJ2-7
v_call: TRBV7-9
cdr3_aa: CASSPDRFGSYEQYF

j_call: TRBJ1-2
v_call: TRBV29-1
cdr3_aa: CSATGGSNGYTF

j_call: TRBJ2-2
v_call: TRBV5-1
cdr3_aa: CASRTSGRNTGELFF

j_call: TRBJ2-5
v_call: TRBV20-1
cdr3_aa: CSTNRGQRLHQETQYF

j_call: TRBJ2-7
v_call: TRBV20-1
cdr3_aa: CSASGQSAGGLYEQYF

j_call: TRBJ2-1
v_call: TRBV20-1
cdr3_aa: CSARDPASGTSITLAEQFF

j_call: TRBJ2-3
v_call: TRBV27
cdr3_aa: CASSYLASSTDTQYF

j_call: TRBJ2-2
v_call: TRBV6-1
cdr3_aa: CASREAGVPGELFF

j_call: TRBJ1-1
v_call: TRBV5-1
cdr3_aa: CASSLRADFGNTEAFF

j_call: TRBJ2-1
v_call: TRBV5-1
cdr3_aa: CASSLGLATQSYNEQFF

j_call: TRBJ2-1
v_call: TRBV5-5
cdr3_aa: CASSSSESPHGQFF

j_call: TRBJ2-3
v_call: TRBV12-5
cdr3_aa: CASGPGTASTDTQYF

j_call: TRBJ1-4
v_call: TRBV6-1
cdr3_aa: CASSPGQRNEKLFF

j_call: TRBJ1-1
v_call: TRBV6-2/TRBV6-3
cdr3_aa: CASTLGREAFF

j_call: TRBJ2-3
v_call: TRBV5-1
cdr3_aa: CASRGGSTDTQYF

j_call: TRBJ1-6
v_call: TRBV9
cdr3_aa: CASSVGDRASYNSPLHF

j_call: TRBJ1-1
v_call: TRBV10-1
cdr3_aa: CASSVSPLDAEAFF

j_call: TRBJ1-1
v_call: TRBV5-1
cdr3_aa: CASSFDYRSPMNTEAFF

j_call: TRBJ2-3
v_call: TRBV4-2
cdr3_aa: CASSQEGIYGDTQYF

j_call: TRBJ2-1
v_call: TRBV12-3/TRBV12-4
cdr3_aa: CASSAGSINEQFF

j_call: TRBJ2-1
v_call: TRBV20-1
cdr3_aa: CSAPHSFLNEQFF

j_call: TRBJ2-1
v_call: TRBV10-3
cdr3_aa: CATEAGGSSYNEQFF

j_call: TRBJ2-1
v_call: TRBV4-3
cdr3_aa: CASSQDHGRNEQFF

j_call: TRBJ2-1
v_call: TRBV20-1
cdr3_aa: CSARVASVEQFF

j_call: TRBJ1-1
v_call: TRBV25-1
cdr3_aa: CASSVVGSNTEAFF

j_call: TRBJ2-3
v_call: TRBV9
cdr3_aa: CASSVAGTSTDTQYF

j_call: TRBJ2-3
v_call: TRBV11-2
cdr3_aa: CASIQGLAGWSTDTQYF

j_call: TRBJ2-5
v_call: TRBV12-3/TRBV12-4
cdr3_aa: CASSPDRDETQYF

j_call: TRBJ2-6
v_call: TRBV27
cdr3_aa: CASRKTGGSGANVLTF